These T cell receptor beta chains were read from a single sample in a study of Tregs in tolerant kidney transplant recipients. Using immunoSEQ multiplex PCR, the repertoire was profiled, and TCRdb retains in-frame clones only, with some absent. The table lists tens of thousands of clones, 80% to 90% of them singletons. The sample comprised CD4+ T cells from blood. These receptors came from a human donor in good health. Each CDR3 is given with its conserved first and last residue. The order of the fields is V gene, D gene, clone size, J gene, CDR3 length, CDR3 protein, CDR3 DNA. A D gene is named only where the DNA matches it firmly. The size of a clone is reported for some rows only, either as once, few or many, or as a class for expanded clones.

V gene: TRBV5-1
D gene: NA
clone size: NA
J gene: TRBJ2-3
CDR3 length: 14
CDR3 protein: CASTLGQSTDTQYF
CDR3 DNA: TGCGCCAGCACCTTGGGGCAGAGCACAGATACGCAGTATTTT

V gene: TRBV30
D gene: NA
clone size: NA
J gene: TRBJ1-2
CDR3 length: 13
CDR3 protein: CAWSPLRRGSYTF
CDR3 DNA: TGTGCCTGGAGTCCGTTAAGACGGGGCAGCTACACCTTC

V gene: TRBV5-1
D gene: TRBD1
clone size: NA
J gene: TRBJ1-2
CDR3 length: 14
CDR3 protein: CASSFAGTDYGYTF
CDR3 DNA: TGCGCCAGCAGCTTTGCCGGGACAGACTATGGCTACACCTTC

V gene: TRBV18
D gene: NA
clone size: once
J gene: TRBJ2-5
CDR3 length: 16
CDR3 protein: CASSPIGPGLKETQYF
CDR3 DNA: TGTGCCAGCTCACCCATCGGACCGGGACTCAAAGAGACCCAGTACTTC

V gene: TRBV29-1
D gene: NA
clone size: NA
J gene: TRBJ2-3
CDR3 length: 14
CDR3 protein: CSVSPTGSTDTQYF
CDR3 DNA: TGCAGCGTTTCCCCCACAGGGAGCACAGATACGCAGTATTTT

V gene: TRBV13
D gene: TRBD1
clone size: NA
J gene: TRBJ2-5
CDR3 length: 15
CDR3 protein: CASSRGTGGEETQYF
CDR3 DNA: TGTGCCAGCAGCCGGGGGACAGGGGGCGAAGAGACCCAGTACTTC

V gene: TRBV19
D gene: TRBD1
clone size: few
J gene: TRBJ1-5
CDR3 length: 16
CDR3 protein: CASTRGQGNSNQPQHF
CDR3 DNA: TGTGCCAGTACCCGAGGACAGGGGAATAGCAATCAGCCCCAGCATTTT

V gene: TRBV11-2
D gene: NA
clone size: once
J gene: TRBJ2-5
CDR3 length: 14
CDR3 protein: CASSLGWGQETQYF
CDR3 DNA: TGTGCCAGCAGCTTAGGCTGGGGACAAGAGACCCAGTACTTC

V gene: TRBV7-2
D gene: NA
clone size: NA
J gene: TRBJ2-7
CDR3 length: 13
CDR3 protein: CASSLGGPYEQYF
CDR3 DNA: TGTGCCAGCAGCTTAGGAGGCCCCTACGAGCAGTACTTC

V gene: TRBV6-6
D gene: NA
clone size: NA
J gene: TRBJ2-7
CDR3 length: 14
CDR3 protein: CASSRTGAAYEQYF
CDR3 DNA: TGTGCCAGCAGCCGTACCGGGGCCGCCTACGAGCAGTACTTC

V gene: TRBV5-4
D gene: TRBD2
clone size: NA
J gene: TRBJ2-1
CDR3 length: 16
CDR3 protein: CASRQEVSRGVEEQFF
CDR3 DNA: TGTGCCAGCAGGCAAGAAGTTTCGCGGGGGGTTGAAGAGCAGTTCTTC

V gene: TRBV4-1
D gene: TRBD2
clone size: NA
J gene: TRBJ2-2
CDR3 length: 16
CDR3 protein: CASSQGTSADTGELFF
CDR3 DNA: TGCGCCAGCAGCCAAGGGACTAGCGCTGACACCGGGGAGCTGTTTTTT

V gene: TRBV9
D gene: NA
clone size: few
J gene: TRBJ2-7
CDR3 length: 11
CDR3 protein: CASSEDYEQYF
CDR3 DNA: TGTGCCAGCAGCGAGGACTACGAGCAGTACTTC

V gene: TRBV6-5
D gene: NA
clone size: NA
J gene: TRBJ2-3
CDR3 length: 15
CDR3 protein: CASSYSTGSPDTQYF
CDR3 DNA: TGTGCCAGCAGTTACTCGACAGGTAGCCCAGATACGCAGTATTTT

V gene: TRBV27
D gene: TRBD2
clone size: NA
J gene: TRBJ2-1
CDR3 length: 14
CDR3 protein: CASSPTSRGDEQFF
CDR3 DNA: TGTGCCAGCAGTCCGACTAGCCGGGGCGATGAGCAGTTCTTC

V gene: TRBV28
D gene: TRBD1
clone size: NA
J gene: TRBJ2-1
CDR3 length: 14
CDR3 protein: CASRGQGAPGEQFF
CDR3 DNA: TGTGCCAGCAGGGGACAGGGGGCTCCTGGTGAGCAGTTCTTC

V gene: TRBV6-5
D gene: NA
clone size: NA
J gene: TRBJ1-1
CDR3 length: 13
CDR3 protein: CASTPLSGPGAFF
CDR3 DNA: TGTGCCAGCACCCCCCTCTCGGGCCCCGGAGCTTTCTTT

V gene: TRBV9
D gene: NA
clone size: NA
J gene: TRBJ2-3
CDR3 length: 13
CDR3 protein: CASSVERGETQYF
CDR3 DNA: TGTGCCAGCAGCGTAGAGAGGGGTGAAACGCAGTATTTT

V gene: TRBV12-2
D gene: NA
clone size: NA
J gene: TRBJ1-6
CDR3 length: 19
CDR3 protein: CASRLKGPARGAYNSPLHF
CDR3 DNA: TGTGCAAGTCGCTTAAAGGGCCCGGCGAGGGGAGCTTATAATTCACCCCTCCACTTT

V gene: TRBV6-5
D gene: TRBD2
clone size: NA
J gene: TRBJ2-5
CDR3 length: 13
CDR3 protein: CASRKGGREAQYF
CDR3 DNA: TGTGCCAGCAGGAAGGGAGGTCGGGAGGCCCAGTACTTC

V gene: TRBV6-1
D gene: NA
clone size: NA
J gene: TRBJ2-7
CDR3 length: 12
CDR3 protein: CAVLTGTYEQYF
CDR3 DNA: TGTGCCGTCTTGACAGGAACCTACGAGCAGTACTTC

V gene: TRBV18
D gene: NA
clone size: NA
J gene: TRBJ2-3
CDR3 length: 16
CDR3 protein: CASSPPLLLGTDTQYF
CDR3 DNA: TGTGCCAGCTCACCTCCGTTACTGCTGGGTACAGATACGCAGTATTTT